The 3 T cell receptor beta chains given below trace back to one sample, sequenced in a study of T cell repertoires in cytomegalovirus infection. One entry per CDR3 protein results from TCRdb running MiXCR on the reads. The sample consists of approximately 74,000 distinct CDR3 sequences, about 40% of them appearing once. No cognate antigen is known for these TCRs. The sample in question was CD8+ T cells from cultured PBMCs, obtained from culture after CMV antigen stimulation. Receptors originate from a human donor in good health (CMV status not recorded). Some clones in this sample may be carry-over from other donors' samples.

This clonotype was counted ten times or more. This chain joins TRBV7-2 and TRBJ2-5; TRBD2 might be the D (6 bases). The ends were cut back, 7 bases at V and 0 bases at J, with 18 bases in the middle. Germline CDR1 SGHTA, CDR2 FQGNSA. This CDR3 has 16 residues. The CDR3 nucleotides read TGTGCCAGCACCGCCGTAAGGAGCGGGTACCAAGAGACCCAGTACTTC. Protein product: CASTAVRSGYQETQYF.

This sequence joins TRBV2 and TRBJ2-3, with D tentatively TRBD1 (6 bases). The ends were cut back, 4 bases at V and 3 bases at J, with 17 bases in the middle. Germline V gene lookup returns CDR1 SNHLY and CDR2 FYNNEI. The CDR3 covers 16 residues. CDR3 sequence reads: CASSGTTGIRTDTQYF. The CDR3 DNA reads TGTGCCAGCAGTGGGACCACAGGGATCCGAACAGATACGCAGTATTTT.

In its sample, this clonotype was seen a few times. The chain carries TRBV11-2 and TRBJ2-1; 8 nucleotides line up with TRBD2. Per germline, CDR1 SGHAT and CDR2 FQNNGV. The ends lost 3 bases at V and 5 bases at J; junction bases unmatched: 9. The CDR3 is made up of 16 amino acids. The CDR3 sequence is CASSFTGGADDNEQFF. CDR3 nucleotides: TGTGCCAGCAGCTTCACGGGGGGGGCCGATGACAATGAGCAGTTCTTC. The variable domain in full, with the rest retrieved from reference TRBV11-2 and TRBJ2-1, is EAGVAQSPRYKIIEKRQSVAFWCNPISGHATLYWYQQILGQGPKLLIQFQNNGVVDDSQLPKDRFSAERLKGVDSTLKIQPAKLEDSAVYLCASSFTGGADDNEQFFGPGTRLTVL.